One and the same sample provided the 30 T cell receptor beta chains below, sequenced in a study of early T cells in non-severe SARS-CoV-2 infection. A single record per CDR3 protein comes from TCRdb applying MiXCR to the 5' RACE reads. This sample has tens of thousands of distinct CDR3 sequences, with roughly a tenth found just once. This material consisted of whole blood, taken at baseline. These receptors all stem from an adult who was a healthcare worker with PCR-confirmed SARS-CoV-2 infection or an uninfected control (not recorded which).

This clonotype was seen at least ten times. V gene TRBV7-6 combines with J gene TRBJ1-2, with D maybe TRBD1 (6 bases). CDR3 length: 13 residues. Trimming shortened V by 5 bases and J by 6 bases, and 13 bases separated the two germline ends. Germline values: CDR1 SGHVS, CDR2 FNYEAQ. The CDR3 is CASSIQGIDGYTF. The CDR3 nucleotides are TGTGCCAGCAGCATACAGGGTATTGATGGCTACACCTTC.

This clonotype was seen more than once but under ten times. The V call is TRBV24-1, the J call TRBJ2-3; D gene unclear. With 5 bases removed from V and 0 bases from J, the gap between germline ends came to 8 bases. The CDR3 is made up of 14 amino acids. Germline CDR1 and CDR2: KGHDR and SFDVKD. CDR3 amino acids: CATSGTKSTDTQYF. The CDR3 DNA sequence: TGTGCCACCAGTGGAACAAAGAGCACAGATACGCAGTATTTT.

The genes are TRBV14 and TRBJ2-5; D unclear. The CDR3 is 14 residues long. The V gene lost 0 bases and the J gene lost 4 bases, with 9 bases spanning the gap. CDR1 is SGHDN and CDR2 is FVKESK in the germline V gene. The DNA for the CDR3 is TGTGCCAGCAGCCAAGATACAGCTACAGAGACCCAGTACTTC. It translates to CASSQDTATETQYF.

In its sample, this clonotype was seen a few times. The chain uses TRBV6-1 and TRBJ1-6; a possible D gene is TRBD1 (5 bases). Germline assignment: CDR1 MNHNS and CDR2 SASEGT. This CDR3 is built from 14 residues. V was trimmed by 6 bases and J by 6 bases, leaving 12 bases between them. The CDR3 DNA reads as TGTGCCAGCAGGTTAAGGGACCGTAATTCACCCCTCCACTTT. This translates into CASRLRDRNSPLHF.

This clonotype has only a few counts. The chain links TRBV18 to TRBJ1-4; TRBD1 might be the D (6 bases). The germline V and J ends were trimmed by 3 bases and 2 bases, with 10 bases remaining between them. This CDR3 has 15 residues. Per the germline V gene, CDR1 is KGHSH and CDR2 is LQKENI. CDR3 sequence: CASSPLTGTNEKLFF. CDR3 coding DNA: TGTGCCAGCTCACCCTTAACAGGGACTAATGAAAAACTGTTTTTT.

This clonotype was detected many times. The chain has TRBV20-1 and TRBJ1-4; a possible D gene is TRBD1 (6 bases). Trimming shortened V by 1 base and J by 8 bases, and 8 bases separated the two germline ends. The length of the CDR3 is 12 residues. Germline V gene lookup returns CDR1 DFQATT and CDR2 SNEGSKA (reference sequence). The CDR3 loop reads CSARVQGEKLFF. CDR3 in DNA: TGCAGTGCTAGAGTACAGGGAGAAAAACTGTTTTTT.

The sample holds many counts of this clonotype. This chain uses TRBV20-1 with TRBJ2-7; a possible D gene is TRBD2 (5 bases). The CDR3 has 15 residues. Trimming shortened V by 2 bases and J by 3 bases, and 17 bases separated the two germline ends. In germline, CDR1 is DFQATT, CDR2 SNEGSKA (reference sequence). In DNA, the CDR3 is TGCAGTGCTAGATTCAAAGCGGCTCGAAACTACGAGCAGTACTTC. Protein product: CSARFKAARNYEQYF.

This clonotype was counted between two and nine times. The genes are TRBV6-6 and TRBJ2-5, with 7 bases lining up with TRBD1. Trimming at V came to 5 bases and at J to 2 bases, leaving 5 bases not matched to a gene. The CDR3 has 14 residues. CDR1 is MNHNY, CDR2 SVGAGI, per germline (reference sequence). CDR3 sequence: CASSQTGKQETQYF. The CDR3 bases are TGTGCCAGCAGTCAGACAGGGAAGCAAGAGACCCAGTACTTC.

The chain has TRBV20-1 and TRBJ2-3, with 8 bases lining up with TRBD1. V lost 0 bases and J lost 3; bases outside the gene matches: 11. The CDR3 runs to 17 residues. Per germline, CDR1 DFQATT and CDR2 SNEGSKA (reference sequence). DNA for the CDR3: TGCAGTGCTAGAGAACTGCGACAGGGGCCTATTACAGATACGCAGTATTTT. Encoded protein: CSARELRQGPITDTQYF.

The gene calls are TRBV18 and TRBJ1-1; 7 bases are shared with TRBD1. CDR3 length: 13 amino acids. V dropped 3 bases and J dropped 8; count of bases not matched to a gene: 6. Germline CDR1 KGHSH, CDR2 LQKENI. DNA of the CDR3: TGTGCCAGCTCACCCGGGACAGCTACCGAAGCTTTCTTT. Amino acid sequence: CASSPGTATEAFF.

This clonotype was observed a handful of times. The chain is built from TRBV20-1 and TRBJ2-5; possible D gene TRBD1, 6 bases. CDR3 length: 12 amino acids. From germline, CDR1 is DFQATT and CDR2 SNEGSKA (reference sequence). The CDR3: CSGPDRQETQYF. The CDR3 DNA sequence: TGCAGCGGCCCGGACAGACAAGAGACCCAGTACTTC.

This clonotype appeared many times. This sequence joins TRBV6-6 and TRBJ1-5; 7 bases fit TRBD1. This CDR3 comprises 16 residues. Germline CDR1 and CDR2: MNHNY and SVGAGI (reference sequence). After removal of 5 bases from V and 4 bases from J, the junction contained 11 bases not matched to a gene. DNA of the CDR3: TGTGCCAGCAGTGCACGGACAGGAGGATTTAATCAGCCCCAGCATTTT. Amino acids: CASSARTGGFNQPQHF.

The table lists this clonotype with many counts. The chain carries TRBV2 and TRBJ1-1; tentatively, D is TRBD1 (5 bases). V gave up 6 bases and J gave up 11 bases, with 16 bases separating them. Looked up from germline, CDR1 is SNHLY and CDR2 is FYNNEI. The CDR3 is 12 residues long. The CDR3 spells CASSTWGGNAFF. The CDR3 DNA sequence: TGTGCCAGCAGCACTTGGGGGGGGAATGCTTTCTTT.

CDR3 region: CASSDASGSTDTQYF. The CDR3, as DNA: TGTGCCAGCAGTGACGCTAGCGGTAGCACAGATACGCAGTATTTT. This chain links TRBV6-6 with TRBJ2-3; TRBD2 agrees at 7 bases. Unmatched junction bases numbered 5, after V lost 5 bases and J lost 0 bases. This CDR3 spans 15 amino acids. Germline assignment: CDR1 MNHNY and CDR2 SVGAGI (reference sequence).

This clonotype occurred many times. The chain links TRBV15 to TRBJ2-7; D is possibly TRBD1 (6 bases). Germline lookup yields CDR1 LNHNV and CDR2 YYDKDF (reference sequence). This CDR3 is built from 14 residues. Trimming took off 5 bases at V and 5 bases at J, with 16 bases between the two ends. CDR3 residues: CATSPPQGRHEQYF. The DNA for the CDR3 is TGTGCCACCAGCCCCCCACAGGGCAGACACGAGCAGTACTTC.

There are many counts of this clonotype. V is TRBV7-2 and J is TRBJ1-4, with 9 positions matching TRBD1. The length of the CDR3 is 16 residues. The V gene's germline CDR1 is SGHTA and CDR2 FQGNSA. Germline trimming cut 4 bases from V and 5 bases from J; bases unmatched to any gene: 8. Written as DNA, the CDR3 is TGTGCCAGCAGCTGGAGGACGGGACAGGGCAATGAAAAACTGTTTTTT. Translation gives CASSWRTGQGNEKLFF.

The table lists this clonotype with a few counts. The chain couples TRBV7-2 to TRBJ2-2; D is unclear. Germline V gene sequence: CDR1 SGHTA, CDR2 FQGNSA. This CDR3 is built from 12 residues. V lost 5 bases to trimming and J lost 7 bases, with 8 bases between them. The CDR3 protein is CASSPGHGELFF. The CDR3 DNA follows: TGTGCCAGCAGCCCCGGTCACGGGGAGCTGTTTTTT.

This clonotype was observed at least ten times. This chain uses TRBV9 with TRBJ2-3; 8 bases match TRBD2. Germline CDR1 SGDLS, CDR2 YYNGEE. The CDR3 runs 17 residues. V trimming: 6 bases; J trimming: 0 bases; junction bases outside the gene matches: 12. In DNA form, the CDR3 reads TGTGCCAGCACCTCGGCGGGGGGTATACTTAGCACAGATACGCAGTATTTT. This encodes CASTSAGGILSTDTQYF.

At least ten counts were recorded for this clonotype. The chain employs TRBV9 and TRBJ2-1; 14 bases fit TRBD2. Germline assignment: CDR1 SGDLS and CDR2 YYNGEE. The CDR3 length is 16 residues. Unmatched junction bases numbered 0, after V lost 0 bases and J lost 4 bases. The CDR3 sequence: CASSVGTSGRYNEQFF. CDR3 DNA: TGTGCCAGCAGCGTAGGGACTAGCGGGAGGTACAATGAGCAGTTCTTC.

This sequence joins TRBV20-1 and TRBJ2-7; 7 bases match TRBD2. The germline gives CDR1 DFQATT, CDR2 SNEGSKA (reference sequence). Trimming cost V 8 bases and J 0 bases; bases outside gene matches: 7. The CDR3 loop spans 13 amino acids. The chain's CDR3 is CSIRLADSYEQYF. The CDR3, as DNA: TGCAGTATCCGGCTAGCGGACTCCTACGAGCAGTACTTC.

This chain connects TRBV20-1 to TRBJ1-3; D gene ambiguous. V shed 3 bases and J shed 2 bases, with 11 bases lying between them. Germline values: CDR1 DFQATT, CDR2 SNEGSKA (reference sequence). The CDR3 consists of 14 residues. The DNA for the CDR3 is TGCAGTGCTAGCATAGGGCAGGCTGGAAACACCATATATTTT. It yields the protein CSASIGQAGNTIYF.

The chain combines TRBV7-9 with TRBJ2-2, with TRBD1 matching 9 bases. CDR3 length: 15 amino acids. CDR1 SEHNR and CDR2 FQNEAQ come from the germline V gene (reference sequence). V trimming: 4 bases; J trimming: 4 bases; junction bases outside the gene matches: 4. This chain's CDR3 is CASSSDRGPTGELFF. CDR3 coding DNA: TGTGCCAGCAGCTCGGACAGGGGTCCCACCGGGGAGCTGTTTTTT.

This clonotype was picked up many times. The chain joins TRBV7-9 to TRBJ2-5; either TRBD1 or TRBD2 may supply D (5 bases each). Per germline, CDR1 SEHNR and CDR2 FQNEAQ (reference sequence). The CDR3 contains 16 residues. The germline V and J ends were trimmed by 2 bases and 3 bases, with 16 bases remaining between them. CDR3 DNA sequence: TGTGCCAGCAGCTTAAGGCCCGGGACGACTGAAGAGACCCAGTACTTC. It yields the protein CASSLRPGTTEETQYF. Drawing the rest from reference TRBV7-9 and TRBJ2-5, the complete variable domain is DTGVSQNPRHKITKRGQNVTFRCDPISEHNRLYWYRQTLGQGPEFLTYFQNEAQLEKSRLLSDRFSAERPKGSFSTLEIQRTEQGDSAMYLCASSLRPGTTEETQYFGPGTRLLVL.

This clonotype was counted at least ten times. The chain links TRBV7-3 to TRBJ2-1; 11 nucleotides line up with TRBD2. V was pared by 4 bases and J by 5 bases, with 1 base of the junction left unmatched. Per germline, CDR1 SGHTA and CDR2 FQGTGA. The length of the CDR3 is 14 residues. The CDR3 sequence is CASSSSGGHNEQFF. CDR3 nucleotides: TGTGCCAGCAGCTCTAGCGGGGGGCACAATGAGCAGTTCTTC.

This clonotype showed up just a few times. The chain recombines TRBV29-1 with TRBJ2-7; D might be TRBD2 (6 bases). Germline CDR1 reads SQVTM; CDR2 reads ANQGSEA. Trimming took off 4 bases at V and 7 bases at J, with 8 bases between the two ends. The CDR3 length is 10 residues. Here the CDR3 reads CSVGSGEQYF. CDR3 DNA sequence: TGCAGCGTTGGGAGCGGGGAGCAGTACTTC.

This clonotype was seen more than once but under ten times. V and J are TRBV20-1 and TRBJ2-2, with TRBD2 identical over 8 bases. The CDR3 runs to 14 residues. The germline CDR1 and CDR2 sequences are DFQATT and SNEGSKA (reference sequence). Trimming took 3 bases from V and 4 from J; bases not matched to a gene: 4. The DNA of the CDR3 is TGCAGTGCTAGGAACAGCGGGGGCACCGGGGAGCTGTTTTTT. This codes for CSARNSGGTGELFF.

This clonotype was found many times. The V and J genes are TRBV20-1 and TRBJ2-7; TRBD1 agrees at 8 bases. V was pared by 3 bases and J by 4 bases, with 5 bases of the junction left unmatched. Germline loops: CDR1 DFQATT, CDR2 SNEGSKA (reference sequence). CDR3 length equals 13 residues. The CDR3 nucleotides read TGCAGTGCTAGTCGGCAGGGGGCATACGAGCAGTACTTC. Protein: CSASRQGAYEQYF.

In its sample, this clonotype was seen a few times. This CDR3 reads CSASAEGGAQGWETQYF. The CDR3 DNA follows: TGCAGTGCGAGCGCCGAGGGCGGAGCGCAGGGGTGGGAGACCCAGTACTTC. The chain joins TRBV20-1 to TRBJ2-5; D perhaps matches TRBD1 (6 bases). Germline CDR1 and CDR2: DFQATT and SNEGSKA (reference sequence). The CDR3 consists of 17 residues. Trimming removed 6 bases from V and 5 bases from J, with 28 bases in between.

A few counts support this clonotype. J is TRBJ2-3 and V is TRBV4-1; 9 nucleotides agree with TRBD2. The germline V gene has CDR1 MGHRA and CDR2 YSYEKL. The CDR3 has 16 amino acids. V was pared by 1 base and J by 3 bases, with 5 bases of the junction left unmatched. Here the CDR3 reads CASSQGEAGGTDTQYF. The CDR3 region has the DNA TGCGCCAGCAGCCAAGGGGAAGCGGGGGGTACAGATACGCAGTATTTT.

This sequence joins TRBV11-3 and TRBJ2-1, with D unclear. CDR1 is SGHNT and CDR2 is YENEEA in the germline V gene. Trimming removed 1 base from V and 5 bases from J, with 9 bases in between. CDR3 length: 14 residues. CDR3 sequence reads: CASSLARSNNEQFF. CDR3 bases: TGTGCCAGCAGCTTAGCTAGATCCAACAATGAGCAGTTCTTC. The full variable domain, in which reference TRBV11-3 and TRBJ2-1 provide the parts outside the CDR3, is EAGVVQSPRYKIIEKKQPVAFWCNPISGHNTLYWYLQNLGQGPELLIRYENEEAVDDSQLPKDRFSAERLKGVDSTLKIQPAELGDSAVYLCASSLARSNNEQFFGPGTRLTVL.